This T cell receptor (beta chain) comes out of a study of blood T cell dynamics during melanoma immunotherapy. As for time point: pre-treatment baseline. The CDR3 covers 16 residues. V lost 4 bases to trimming and J lost 4 bases; unmatched junction nucleotides: 8. CDR1 SGHNT and CDR2 YENEEA come from the germline V gene. TCRdb keeps only in-frame clones here, not all; method: immunoSEQ multiplex PCR. This table has approximately 25,000 clones, approximately 90% appearing once. This receptor was identified in a human donor with melanoma. This chain links TRBV11-3 with TRBJ2-3; 10 nucleotides agree with TRBD1. This sample comprised blood, obtained from a patient treated with checkpoint blockade. The CDR3 coding sequence is TGTGCCAGCAGCTCATACCGAGGACAGGGGGCAGATACGCAGTATTTT. Translating gives CASSSYRGQGADTQYF.